These 9 T cell receptor beta chains were sequenced from one sample in a study of blood T cell repertoires in COVID-19. Method: immunoSEQ multiplex PCR; TCRdb's copy keeps in-frame clones and lacks some. The profile shows approximately 280,000 clones, roughly four fifths of them singletons. Sequencing was done on a sample of PBMCs or T cells enriched from blood (not recorded which). These receptor sequences come from a middle-aged man who had been exposed to COVID-19.

The V and J genes are TRBV19 and TRBJ2-7; 8 positions match TRBD1. CDR3 length equals 14 residues. V trimming: 8 bases; J trimming: 6 bases; junction bases outside the gene matches: 12. CDR1 and CDR2 from the germline V gene are LNHDA and SQIVND (reference sequence). This CDR3 reads CASSLGQGAGEQYF. The CDR3 bases are TGTGCCAGTTCGCTAGGGCAGGGGGCGGGCGAGCAGTACTTC.

To note about this clone: Other DNA sequences in the sample encode the same CDR3. The rearrangement uses TRBV6-5 and TRBJ1-2, with D possibly being TRBD1 (5 bases). CDR3 size: 12 residues. Per germline, CDR1 MNHEY and CDR2 SVGAGI. The V end was cut by 5 bases, the J end by 4 bases, with 8 bases between. CDR3 bases: TGTGCCAGCAGTCCCGACAGCTATGGCTACACCTTC. This translates into CASSPDSYGYTF.

This chain links TRBV5-1 with TRBJ2-3; D is uncertain. V was cut by 3 bases and J by 0 bases, with 5 bases left in between. Per the germline V gene, CDR1 is SGHRS and CDR2 is YFSETQ. This CDR3 has 13 residues. CDR3 loop: CASSSPSTDTQYF. The CDR3 bases are TGCGCCAGCAGCTCCCCTAGCACAGATACGCAGTATTTT.

V usage is TRBV6-5 and J usage is TRBJ1-2; D not certain. The germline V gene encodes CDR1 MNHEY and CDR2 SVGAGI. Trimming took off 6 bases at V and 2 bases at J, with 10 bases between the two ends. The CDR3 consists of 13 residues. DNA for the CDR3: TGTGCCAGCAGCAGCACAGTGAACTATGGCTACACCTTC. Protein: CASSSTVNYGYTF.

This clone was seen just once. The chain recombines TRBV13 with TRBJ1-1, with 12 bases identical to TRBD1. Germline V CDR1 and CDR2: PRHDT, FYEKMQ (reference sequence). Trimming took 6 bases from V and 11 from J; bases not matched to a gene: 7. The CDR3 extends over 13 amino acids. The CDR3, as DNA: TGTGCCAGCAGTTTCGGGACAGGGGGCTCGGCTTTCTTT. This gives the protein CASSFGTGGSAFF. Looking up the rest from reference TRBV13 and TRBJ1-1 gives the full variable domain: AAGVIQSPRHLIKEKRETATLKCYPIPRHDTVYWYQQGPGQDPQFLISFYEKMQSDKGSIPDRFSAQQFSDYHSELNMSSLELGDSALYFCASSFGTGGSAFFGQGTRLTVV.

As regards this clone: The sample has other DNA sequences that encode this CDR3 too. The CDR3: CASSWTGWTEAFF. In DNA form, the CDR3 reads TGTGCCAGCAGTTGGACAGGGTGGACTGAAGCTTTCTTT. This chain links TRBV27 with TRBJ1-1; 8 bases map to TRBD1. CDR3 length: 13 residues. V gave up 4 bases and J gave up 5 bases; unmatched junction bases: 3. Germline values: CDR1 MNHEY, CDR2 SMNVEV (reference sequence).

This clone has a handful of counts. The gene calls are TRBV11-2 and TRBJ1-4, with D hard to call. Trimming left V 5 bases short and J 8 bases short, with 18 bases between. CDR1 and CDR2 from the germline V gene are SGHAT and FQNNGV. This CDR3 spans 15 amino acids. CDR3 DNA sequence: TGTGCCAGCAGCCCCCGGGCGGGGTTTTGGGAAAAACTGTTTTTT. Translating it yields CASSPRAGFWEKLFF.

V usage is TRBV12-5 and J usage is TRBJ1-1; 7 positions match TRBD1. The J segment lost 3 bases and the V segment lost 4 bases, leaving 2 bases of the junction unmatched. Per the germline V gene, CDR1 is LGHNT and CDR2 is FRNRAP. There are 13 residues in the CDR3. Here the CDR3 DNA reads TGTGCTAGTGGTTGGACAGGTCACACTGAAGCTTTCTTT. As protein: CASGWTGHTEAFF. Together with reference TRBV12-5 and TRBJ1-1, the CDR3 gives the full variable domain: DARVTQTPRHKVTEMGQEVTMRCQPILGHNTVFWYRQTMMQGLELLAYFRNRAPLDDSGMPKDRFSAEMPDATLATLKIQPSEPRDSAVYFCASGWTGHTEAFFGQGTRLTVV.

The V gene is TRBV19, the J gene TRBJ2-2, with 8 bases identical to TRBD2. V lost 3 bases and J lost 7; bases outside the gene matches: 4. The CDR3 covers 14 residues. Germline lookup yields CDR1 LNHDA and CDR2 SQIVND (reference sequence). CDR3 region: CASSIDSGNGELFF. In DNA, the CDR3 is TGTGCCAGTAGTATTGATAGCGGGAACGGGGAGCTGTTTTTT. The complete variable domain, with remaining parts taken from reference TRBV19 and TRBJ2-2, reads DGGITQSPKYLFRKEGQNVTLSCEQNLNHDAMYWYRQDPGQGLRLIYYSQIVNDFQKGDIAEGYSVSREKKESFPLTVTSAQKNPTAFYLCASSIDSGNGELFFGEGSRLTVL.